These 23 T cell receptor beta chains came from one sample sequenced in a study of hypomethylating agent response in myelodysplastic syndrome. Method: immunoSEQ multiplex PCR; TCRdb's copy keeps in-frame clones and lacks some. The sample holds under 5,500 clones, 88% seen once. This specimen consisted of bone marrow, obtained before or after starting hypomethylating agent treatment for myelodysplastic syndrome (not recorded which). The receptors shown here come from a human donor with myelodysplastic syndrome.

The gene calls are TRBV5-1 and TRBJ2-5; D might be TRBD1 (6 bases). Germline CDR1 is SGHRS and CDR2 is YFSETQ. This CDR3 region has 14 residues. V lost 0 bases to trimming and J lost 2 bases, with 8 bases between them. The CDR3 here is CASSLAGAQETQYF. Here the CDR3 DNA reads TGCGCCAGCAGCTTGGCAGGGGCACAAGAGACCCAGTACTTC.

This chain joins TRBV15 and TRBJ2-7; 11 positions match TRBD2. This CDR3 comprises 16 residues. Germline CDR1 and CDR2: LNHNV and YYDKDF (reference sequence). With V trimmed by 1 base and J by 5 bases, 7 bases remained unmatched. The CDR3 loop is CATSRVERLAGNEQYF. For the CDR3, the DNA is TGTGCCACCAGCAGAGTTGAGCGACTAGCGGGAAACGAGCAGTACTTC.

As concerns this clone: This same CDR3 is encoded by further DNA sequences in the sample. The CDR3 DNA reads TGTGCCAGCAGCGAGATACAGGGGAAGGGCGAGCAGTACTTC. It encodes CASSEIQGKGEQYF. The chain joins TRBV9 to TRBJ2-7, with 7 bases identical to TRBD1. Germline trimming cut 3 bases from V and 6 bases from J; bases unmatched to any gene: 9. Per the germline V gene, CDR1 is SGDLS and CDR2 is YYNGEE. The CDR3 contains 14 residues.

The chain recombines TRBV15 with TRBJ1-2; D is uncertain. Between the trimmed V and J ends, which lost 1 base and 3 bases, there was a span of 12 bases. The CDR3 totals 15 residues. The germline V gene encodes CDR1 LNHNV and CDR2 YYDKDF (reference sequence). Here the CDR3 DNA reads TGTGCCACCAGCAGAGGATTTTCCGGTGACTATGGCTACACCTTC. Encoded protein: CATSRGFSGDYGYTF.

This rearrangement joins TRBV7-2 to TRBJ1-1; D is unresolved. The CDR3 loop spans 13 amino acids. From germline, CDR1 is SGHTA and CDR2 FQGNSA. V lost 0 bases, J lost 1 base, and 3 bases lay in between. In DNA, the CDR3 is TGTGCCAGCAGCTTAGCCTGGAACACTGAAGCTTTCTTT. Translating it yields CASSLAWNTEAFF.

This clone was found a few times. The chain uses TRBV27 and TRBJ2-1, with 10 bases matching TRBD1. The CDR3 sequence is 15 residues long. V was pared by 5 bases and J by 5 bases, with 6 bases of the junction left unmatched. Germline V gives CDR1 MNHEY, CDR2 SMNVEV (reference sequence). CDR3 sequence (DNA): TGTGCCAGCAGTAAGGACAGGGGGGAGCACAATGAGCAGTTCTTC. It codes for CASSKDRGEHNEQFF.

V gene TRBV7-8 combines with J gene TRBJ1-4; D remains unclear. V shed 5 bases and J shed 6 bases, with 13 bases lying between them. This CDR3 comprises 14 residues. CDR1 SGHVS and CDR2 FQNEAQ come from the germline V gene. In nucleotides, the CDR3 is TGTGCCAGCAGCGCCGATGAGGAGTATGAAAAACTGTTTTTT. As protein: CASSADEEYEKLFF.

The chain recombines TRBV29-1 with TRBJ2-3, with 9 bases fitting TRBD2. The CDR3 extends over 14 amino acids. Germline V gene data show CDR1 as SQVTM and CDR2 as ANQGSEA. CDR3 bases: TGCAGTCTCGGGCGGGGGGGATTGACAGATACGCAGTATTTT. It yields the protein CSLGRGGLTDTQYF.

The CDR3 nucleotides read TGTGCCAGCAGCTTAGGGTATGACGGCCCCATGAACACTGAAGCTTTCTTT. Protein: CASSLGYDGPMNTEAFF. The V gene is TRBV11-2, the J gene TRBJ1-1; D gene uncertain. The CDR3 loop spans 17 amino acids. Looked up from germline, CDR1 is SGHAT and CDR2 is FQNNGV. V lost 1 base, J lost 0 bases, and 15 bases lay in between.

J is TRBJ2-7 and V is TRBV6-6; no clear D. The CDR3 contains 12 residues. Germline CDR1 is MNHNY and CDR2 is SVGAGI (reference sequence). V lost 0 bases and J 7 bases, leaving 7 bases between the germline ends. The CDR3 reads CASSYSPSEQYF. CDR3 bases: TGTGCCAGCAGTTACTCGCCATCAGAGCAGTACTTC.

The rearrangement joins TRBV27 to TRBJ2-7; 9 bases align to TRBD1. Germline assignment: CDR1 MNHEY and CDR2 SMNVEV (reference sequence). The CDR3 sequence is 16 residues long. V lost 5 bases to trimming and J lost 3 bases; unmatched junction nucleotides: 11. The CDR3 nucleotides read TGTGCCAGCAGTCGGAAAGGTCCGGGACAGGGCTACGAGCAGTACTTC. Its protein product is CASSRKGPGQGYEQYF.

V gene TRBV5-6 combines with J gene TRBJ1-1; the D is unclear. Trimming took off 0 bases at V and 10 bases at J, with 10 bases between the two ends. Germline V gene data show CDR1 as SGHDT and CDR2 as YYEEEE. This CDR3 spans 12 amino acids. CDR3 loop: CASSLGQMGAFF. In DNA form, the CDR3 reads TGTGCCAGCAGCTTGGGGCAGATGGGAGCTTTCTTT.

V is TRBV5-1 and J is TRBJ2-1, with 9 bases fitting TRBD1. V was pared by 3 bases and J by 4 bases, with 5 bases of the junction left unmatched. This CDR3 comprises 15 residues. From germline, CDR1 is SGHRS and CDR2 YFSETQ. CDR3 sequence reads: CASSSGQGSYNEQFF. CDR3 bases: TGCGCCAGCAGCTCGGGACAGGGAAGTTACAATGAGCAGTTCTTC.

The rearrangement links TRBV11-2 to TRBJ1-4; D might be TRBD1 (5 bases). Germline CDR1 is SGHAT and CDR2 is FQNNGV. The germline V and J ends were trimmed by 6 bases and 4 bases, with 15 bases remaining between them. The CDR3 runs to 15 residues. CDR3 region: CASSPTRGYNEKLFF. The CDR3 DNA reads TGTGCCAGCAGTCCCACCCGGGGGTATAATGAAAAACTGTTTTTT.

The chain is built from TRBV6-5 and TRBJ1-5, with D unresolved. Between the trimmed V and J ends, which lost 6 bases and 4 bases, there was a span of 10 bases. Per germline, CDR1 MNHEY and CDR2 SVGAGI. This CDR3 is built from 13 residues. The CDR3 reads CASSLAFNQPQHF. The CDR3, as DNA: TGTGCCAGCAGCCTAGCTTTTAATCAGCCCCAGCATTTT.

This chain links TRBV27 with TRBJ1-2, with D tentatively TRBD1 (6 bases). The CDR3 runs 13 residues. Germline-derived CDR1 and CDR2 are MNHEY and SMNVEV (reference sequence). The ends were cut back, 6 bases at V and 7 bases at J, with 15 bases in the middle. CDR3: CASSPAGGFGYTF. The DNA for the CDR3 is TGTGCCAGCAGCCCCGCGGGGGGCTTTGGCTACACCTTC.

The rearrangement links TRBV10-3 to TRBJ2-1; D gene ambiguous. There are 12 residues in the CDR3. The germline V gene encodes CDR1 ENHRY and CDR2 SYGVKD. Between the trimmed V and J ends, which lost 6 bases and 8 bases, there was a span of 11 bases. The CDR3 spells CAIRAGEDEQFF. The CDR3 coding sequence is TGTGCCATCAGGGCAGGTGAGGATGAGCAGTTCTTC.

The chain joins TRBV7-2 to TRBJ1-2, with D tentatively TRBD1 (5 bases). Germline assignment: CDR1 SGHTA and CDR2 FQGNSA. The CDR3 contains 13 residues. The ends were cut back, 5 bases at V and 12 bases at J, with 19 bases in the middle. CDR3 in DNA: TGTGCCAGCAGCCTATACGCCGAGGGGCGGCACACCTTC. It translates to CASSLYAEGRHTF. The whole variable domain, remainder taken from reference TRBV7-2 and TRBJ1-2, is GAGVSQSPSNKVTEKGKDVELRCDPISGHTALYWYRQSLGQGLEFLIYFQGNSAPDKSGLPSDRFSAERTGGSVSTLTIQRTQQEDSAVYLCASSLYAEGRHTFGSGTRLTVV.

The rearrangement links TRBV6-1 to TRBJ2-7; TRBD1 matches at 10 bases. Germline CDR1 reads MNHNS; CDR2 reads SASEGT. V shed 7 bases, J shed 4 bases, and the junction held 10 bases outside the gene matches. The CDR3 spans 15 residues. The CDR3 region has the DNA TGTGCCAGCACCGAACTGACAGGGGGCGCTTACGAGCAGTACTTC. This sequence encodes CASTELTGGAYEQYF.

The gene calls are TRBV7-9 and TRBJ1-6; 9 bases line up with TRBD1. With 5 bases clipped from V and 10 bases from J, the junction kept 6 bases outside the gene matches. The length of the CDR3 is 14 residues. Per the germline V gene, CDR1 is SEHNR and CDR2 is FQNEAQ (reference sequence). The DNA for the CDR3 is TGTGCCAGCAGCCCCGGGACAGGGATATCACCCCTCCACTTT. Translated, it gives CASSPGTGISPLHF.

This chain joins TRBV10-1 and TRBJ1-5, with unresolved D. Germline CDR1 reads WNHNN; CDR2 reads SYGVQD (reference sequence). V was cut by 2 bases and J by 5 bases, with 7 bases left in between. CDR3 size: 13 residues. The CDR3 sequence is CASSETGYQPQHF. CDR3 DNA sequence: TGCGCCAGCAGTGAGACCGGTTATCAGCCCCAGCATTTT.

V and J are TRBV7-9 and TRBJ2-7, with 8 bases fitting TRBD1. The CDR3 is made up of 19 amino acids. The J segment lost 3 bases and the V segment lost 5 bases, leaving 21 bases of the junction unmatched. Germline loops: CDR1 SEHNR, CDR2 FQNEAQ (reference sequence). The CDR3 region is CASSPTPSSLRTGIYEQYF. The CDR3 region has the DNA TGTGCCAGCAGCCCCACTCCTAGCTCTCTCCGGACAGGGATCTACGAGCAGTACTTC.

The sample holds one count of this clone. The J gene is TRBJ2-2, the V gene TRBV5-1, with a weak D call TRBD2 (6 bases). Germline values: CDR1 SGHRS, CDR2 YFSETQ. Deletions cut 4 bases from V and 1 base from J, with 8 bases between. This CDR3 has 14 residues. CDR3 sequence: CASSGSGNTGELFF. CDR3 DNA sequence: TGCGCCAGCAGCGGTAGCGGGAACACCGGGGAGCTGTTTTTT. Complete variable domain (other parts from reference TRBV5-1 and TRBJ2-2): KAGVTQTPRYLIKTRGQQVTLSCSPISGHRSVSWYQQTPGQGLQFLFEYFSETQRNKGNFPGRFSGRQFSNSRSEMNVSTLELGDSALYLCASSGSGNTGELFFGEGSRLTVL.